This passage covers 17 T cell receptor beta chains from one sample sequenced in a study of low-dose radiotherapy and immunotherapy resistance in tumors. Gene-specific TRAV and TRBV primers were used for first-strand cDNA, covering alpha and beta chains. With a constant-region primer and a V-primer adapter, TCRs were subjected to 20 PCR cycles of amplification. TCRdb re-derived calls from the reads in MiXCR, one entry per CDR3 protein. The data contain about 10,000 distinct CDR3 sequences, around half of them singletons. The receptors come from a human donor with advanced metastatic prostate, ovarian, gallbladder or colorectal cancer (not recorded which). This table probably holds off-target reads from a library built for another chain.

The chain is built from TRBV19 and TRBJ2-1; 11 bases map to TRBD2. The germline gives CDR1 LNHDA, CDR2 SQIVND (reference sequence). The CDR3 spans 18 residues. Trimming at V came to 4 bases and at J to 0 bases, leaving 8 bases not matched to a gene. This CDR3 reads CASSKTSGTQSSYNEQFF. The CDR3 DNA reads as TGTGCCAGTAGTAAGACTAGCGGGACCCAAAGCTCCTACAATGAGCAGTTCTTC.

This clonotype was detected only once. The chain has TRBV20-1 and TRBJ2-7, with TRBD1 matching over 11 bases. The germline gives CDR1 DFQATT, CDR2 SNEGSKA (reference sequence). The CDR3 has 19 residues. V lost 5 bases to trimming and J lost 2 bases; unmatched junction nucleotides: 20. CDR3 region: CSAGGKRVVRDRGTYEQYF. Written as DNA, the CDR3 is TGCAGTGCTGGGGGAAAGAGGGTCGTCCGGGACAGGGGGACCTACGAGCAGTACTTC.

The gene calls are TRBV30 and TRBJ2-3; 7 bases are shared with TRBD2. The CDR3 is 13 amino acids. Germline loops: CDR1 GTSNPN, CDR2 SVGIG (reference sequence). The J segment lost 0 bases and the V segment lost 8 bases, leaving 5 bases of the junction unmatched. CDR3 sequence: CAGISGSTDTQYF. CDR3 bases: TGTGCCGGCATTAGCGGGAGCACAGATACGCAGTATTTT.

J is TRBJ1-6 and V is TRBV2, with D possibly TRBD1 on 5 matching bases. CDR3 length: 15 residues. Trimming removed 3 bases at V and 7 bases at J, with 13 bases between. Germline V gene data show CDR1 as SNHLY and CDR2 as FYNNEI. The CDR3 spells CASSEGGFGNSPLHF. The CDR3 bases are TGTGCCAGCAGTGAGGGGGGTTTTGGAAATTCACCCCTCCACTTT.

The V and J genes are TRBV7-3 and TRBJ2-3, with D perhaps matching TRBD1 or TRBD2 (7 bases each). The CDR3 runs to 15 residues. The germline CDR1 and CDR2 sequences are SGHTA and FQGTGA. V was trimmed by 4 bases and J by 5 bases, leaving 16 bases between them. CDR3: CASSYSGGDGDTQYF. The CDR3 DNA is TGTGCCAGCAGCTACTCAGGGGGGGATGGAGATACGCAGTATTTT.

The chain has TRBV9 and TRBJ2-6, with 7 bases identical to TRBD1. This CDR3 is 19 amino acids long. V lost 4 bases to trimming and J lost 0 bases; unmatched junction nucleotides: 13. Germline CDR1 reads SGDLS; CDR2 reads YYNGEE. The CDR3 loop is CASSREDRPPTSGANVLTF. CDR3 nucleotide sequence: TGTGCCAGCAGCAGAGAGGACAGGCCGCCAACCTCTGGGGCCAACGTCCTGACTTTC.

The V gene is TRBV29-1, the J gene TRBJ1-2; D is ambiguous. Per the germline V gene, CDR1 is SQVTM and CDR2 is ANQGSEA. The CDR3 totals 13 residues. Trimming stripped 2 bases from V and 3 bases from J, with 10 bases between. The CDR3 nucleotides read TGCAGCGTTGAACGTTCCGAGGACTATGGCTACACCTTC. Amino acids: CSVERSEDYGYTF.

This chain connects TRBV7-9 to TRBJ2-3; D is ambiguous. V lost 5 bases and J 9 bases, leaving 15 bases between the germline ends. The germline CDR1 and CDR2 sequences are SEHNR and FQNEAQ (reference sequence). The CDR3 has 13 amino acids. CDR3: CASSQAMARTQYF. The CDR3 nucleotides read TGTGCCAGCAGCCAAGCCATGGCGAGAACGCAGTATTTT.

The chain joins TRBV2 to TRBJ2-5, with 10 bases identical to TRBD2. Trimming took 5 bases from V and 2 from J; bases not matched to a gene: 2. The CDR3 consists of 14 residues. Germline V CDR1 and CDR2: SNHLY, FYNNEI. CDR3 sequence: CASSRTSGQETQYF. The CDR3 DNA sequence: TGTGCCAGCAGTCGGACTAGCGGACAAGAGACCCAGTACTTC.

This sequence joins TRBV12-3 or TRBV12-4 and TRBJ2-1; D call uncertain. V was shortened by 6 bases and J by 6 bases, with 15 bases between the two germline ends. The CDR3 spans 14 residues. CDR3 loop: CASSDLVDCNEQFF. The CDR3 DNA reads TGTGCCAGCAGCGATCTAGTTGACTGCAATGAGCAGTTCTTC.

The chain uses TRBV7-6 and TRBJ1-1; 7 nucleotides match TRBD1. Trimming cost V 1 base and J 5 bases; bases outside gene matches: 7. CDR1 is SGHVS, CDR2 FNYEAQ, per germline. This CDR3 comprises 15 residues. This chain's CDR3 is CASSLDGGGGTEAFF. CDR3 coding DNA: TGTGCCAGCAGCTTAGATGGAGGGGGCGGGACTGAAGCTTTCTTT. The whole variable domain, filled in from reference TRBV7-6 and TRBJ1-1, reads GAGVSQSPRYKVTKRGQDVALRCDPISGHVSLYWYRQALGQGPEFLTYFNYEAQQDKSGLPNDRFSAERPEGSISTLTIQRTEQRDSAMYRCASSLDGGGGTEAFFGQGTRLTVV.

The chain joins TRBV18 to TRBJ1-1; no clear D. Germline CDR1 is KGHSH and CDR2 is LQKENI. The CDR3 sequence is 14 residues long. The V end lost 1 base, the J end lost 5 bases, and 11 bases lay between the germline ends. The CDR3 region is CASSPQPDWTEAFF. CDR3 nucleotide sequence: TGTGCCAGCTCACCACAGCCCGACTGGACTGAAGCTTTCTTT.

Points on this clonotype: Germline is not matched at one junction end, which may reflect a read error. The chain links TRBV5-3 to TRBJ1-1, with D possibly being TRBD1 (5 bases). TRBV5-3 is an open reading frame, and its role is uncertain. The CDR3 totals 15 residues. The CDR3 here is CASSFLGGANTEAFF. The CDR3, as DNA: TGTGCCAGCAGCTTTTTGGGCGGGGCGAACACTGAAGCTTTCTTT.

The J gene is TRBJ2-7, the V gene TRBV21-1; TRBD1, the table's D call, was not compared with the DNA. TRBV21-1 is assigned pseudogene status. The CDR3 is 13 residues long. The CDR3 loop reads CANRTDCTYEQYF. The CDR3 DNA is TGTGCCAATCGGACAGATTGTACCTACGAGCAGTACTTC.

This clonotype was detected only a few times. This CDR3 reads CASSYDGSSYEQYF. The CDR3 DNA reads as TGTGCCAGCAGTTATGACGGGAGCTCCTACGAGCAGTACTTC. V gene TRBV2 combines with J gene TRBJ2-7; TRBD2 might be the D (6 bases). This CDR3 region has 14 residues. V gave up 5 bases and J gave up 0 bases, with 11 bases separating them. Germline lookup yields CDR1 SNHLY and CDR2 FYNNEI.

The chain combines TRBV5-1 with TRBJ1-1, with D tentatively TRBD1 (6 bases). Germline CDR1 reads SGHRS; CDR2 reads YFSETQ. Between the trimmed V and J ends, which lost 4 bases and 2 bases, there was a span of 12 bases. This CDR3 is built from 14 residues. The CDR3 DNA reads as TGCGCCAGCAGCGCTGGACAGAGCAACACTGAAGCTTTCTTT. The encoded protein is CASSAGQSNTEAFF. The variable domain in full, completed from reference TRBV5-1 and TRBJ1-1, reads KAGVTQTPRYLIKTRGQQVTLSCSPISGHRSVSWYQQTPGQGLQFLFEYFSETQRNKGNFPGRFSGRQFSNSRSEMNVSTLELGDSALYLCASSAGQSNTEAFFGQGTRLTVV.

The chain recombines TRBV6-1 with TRBJ2-2; 8 bases align to TRBD2. Germline CDR1 is MNHNS and CDR2 is SASEGT. V trimming: 6 bases; J trimming: 2 bases; junction bases outside the gene matches: 2. The CDR3 has 14 amino acids. CDR3 in amino acids: CASRLAVNTGELFF. The CDR3, as DNA: TGTGCCAGCAGACTAGCGGTTAACACCGGGGAGCTGTTTTTT.